The present entry profiles one T cell receptor (beta chain) with its context. Its antigen is undetermined. The data originate from a study of identical twins. General observations from the study: Conclusions relied on cross-sectional statistical analysis, not following the same donors. Beta out-of-frame sequences showed weaker excess twin sharing.

The length of the CDR3 is 14 residues. Trimming took 6 bases from V and 6 from J; bases not matched to a gene: 8. CDR1 and CDR2 (germline): ENHRY, SYGVKD. A universal primer site was added by template switching, and unique molecular identifiers were carried by the cDNA. TCRdb reprocessed the 5' RACE reads via MiXCR and lists one record per CDR3 protein. The data hold 570,000 or so distinct CDR3 sequences, with around 9.6% observed a single time. The same data also went into a second study, on yellow fever vaccine responses in identical twins.

This clonotype originated in a woman under 30 in good health. The V gene is TRBV10-3, the J gene TRBJ2-1, with 7 bases matching TRBD1. The specimen sequenced was PBMCs. The CDR3 nucleotides read TGTGCCATCAGGGGGGTCGACAGGGTCAATGAGCAGTTCTTC. This encodes CAIRGVDRVNEQFF.